This T cell receptor beta chain was found in a study of cytomegalovirus exposure and HLA in healthy donors. Overall study: Across some 400 genotyped donors, 65% to 90% landed in the Caucasian-associated ancestry cluster. Findings and limits, study-wide: Sequencing likely caused a cluster of highly shared sequence variants. HLA alleles showed associations with some 15,000 TCR beta sequences in a later analysis, at a 0.05 false discovery rate. It was reported that the classifier diagnosed cytomegalovirus status with high specificity and sensitivity in both the original and validation cohorts.

Turning to this clone: Its antigen is as yet unknown.

PCR amplification relied on 60 Vbeta primers (plus 13 Jbeta primers). TCRdb keeps only in-frame clones here, not all; method: immunoSEQ multiplex PCR. The sample holds 150,000 to 250,000 clones; 65% to 80% are singletons and the top ten take approximately 4%. The sequence was collected from a woman in her 30s in good health and CMV-seropositive. Sequencing was done on a sample of PBMCs.

CDR3 in amino acids: CASSPLANSGREQFF. CDR3 DNA sequence: TGTGCCAGCAGCCCTTTAGCCAATAGCGGGAGAGAGCAGTTCTTC. This chain uses TRBV7-8 with TRBJ2-1, with 9 bases identical to TRBD2. This CDR3 comprises 15 residues. V trimming: 5 bases; J trimming: 10 bases; junction bases outside the gene matches: 12. The germline CDR1 and CDR2 sequences are SGHVS and FQNEAQ.